The clone carrying this T cell receptor beta chain was observed at least ten times. Its matching antigen is unknown. TCR alpha and TCR beta cDNA libraries with sample barcodes and UMIs came from 5'RACE using constant-segment primers. One entry per CDR3 protein results from TCRdb running MiXCR on the 5' RACE reads. The profile shows approximately 260,000 distinct CDR3 sequences, around 15% of them singletons. This entry is derived from a study of T-cell memory formation after mild COVID-19. Overall study: Largely donor-specific TCR clusters were found.

Whole-study findings and limits: Researchers report contracting CD4+ clones mostly in CM and EM, with CD8+ clones in EMRA. In pre-infection memory, a portion of responding clones appeared, which suggested that cross-reactive memory joined.

This CDR3 comprises 15 residues. Germline V gene sequence: CDR1 SEHNR, CDR2 FQNEAQ (reference sequence). V lost 3 bases to trimming and J lost 4 bases, with 13 bases between them. This clonotype was obtained from a man aged 18 to 29 who had mild COVID-19 (a few samples of this study predate the infection). Cell type and time point are not known. Sequencing input: PBMCs or a T cell subset sorted from them (not recorded which). The chain has TRBV7-9 and TRBJ2-1; perhaps TRBD1 as D (6 bases). The CDR3 loop is CASSFRGGPYNEQFF. The CDR3 coding sequence is TGTGCCAGCAGCTTCAGGGGCGGGCCTTACAATGAGCAGTTCTTC.